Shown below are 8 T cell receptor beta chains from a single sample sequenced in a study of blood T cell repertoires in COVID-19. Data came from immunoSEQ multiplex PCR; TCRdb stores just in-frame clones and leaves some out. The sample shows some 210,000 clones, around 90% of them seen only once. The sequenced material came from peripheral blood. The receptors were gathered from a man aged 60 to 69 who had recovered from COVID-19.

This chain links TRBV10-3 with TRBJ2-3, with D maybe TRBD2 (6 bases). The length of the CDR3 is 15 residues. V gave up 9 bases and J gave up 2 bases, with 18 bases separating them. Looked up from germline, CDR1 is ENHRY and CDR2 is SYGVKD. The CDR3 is CAIAGGTGDTDTQYF. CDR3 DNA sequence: TGTGCCATAGCCGGCGGGACGGGAGACACAGATACGCAGTATTTT.

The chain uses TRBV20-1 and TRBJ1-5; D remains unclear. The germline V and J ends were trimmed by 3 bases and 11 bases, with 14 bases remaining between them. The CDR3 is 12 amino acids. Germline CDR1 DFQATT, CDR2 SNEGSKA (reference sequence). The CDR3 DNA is TGCAGTGCTAGTTTGGTCAGGAAGGCCCAGCATTTT. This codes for CSASLVRKAQHF.

DNA of the CDR3: TGTGCCAGCAGTCCCGCCCGGTCAGAAGCTTTCTTT. Amino acids: CASSPARSEAFF. This chain uses TRBV28 with TRBJ1-1, with no clear D. Germline values: CDR1 MDHEN, CDR2 SYDVKM. The germline V and J ends were trimmed by 5 bases and 8 bases, with 12 bases remaining between them. This CDR3 has 12 residues.

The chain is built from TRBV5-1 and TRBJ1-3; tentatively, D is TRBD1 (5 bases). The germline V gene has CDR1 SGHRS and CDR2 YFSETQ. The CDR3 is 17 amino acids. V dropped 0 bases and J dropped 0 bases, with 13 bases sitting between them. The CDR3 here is CASSLESRGSSGNTIYF. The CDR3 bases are TGCGCCAGCAGCTTGGAAAGTAGGGGATCCTCTGGAAACACCATATATTTT.

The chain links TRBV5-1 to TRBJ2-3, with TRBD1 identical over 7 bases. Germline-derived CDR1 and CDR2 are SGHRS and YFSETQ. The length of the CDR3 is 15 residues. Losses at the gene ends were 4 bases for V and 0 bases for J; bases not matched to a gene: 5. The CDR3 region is CASSLTGASTDTQYF. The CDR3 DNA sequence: TGCGCCAGCAGCCTAACAGGGGCTAGCACAGATACGCAGTATTTT.

The CDR3, as DNA: TGTGCCAGCAGTCCAATTTTAGCGGCCGGGGAGCTGTTTTTT. This encodes CASSPILAAGELFF. The chain joins TRBV6-5 to TRBJ2-2, with a possible D match to TRBD2 (6 bases). The CDR3 loop spans 14 amino acids. CDR1 is MNHEY, CDR2 SVGAGI, per germline. Trimming cost V 5 bases and J 6 bases, with 13 bases left between them.

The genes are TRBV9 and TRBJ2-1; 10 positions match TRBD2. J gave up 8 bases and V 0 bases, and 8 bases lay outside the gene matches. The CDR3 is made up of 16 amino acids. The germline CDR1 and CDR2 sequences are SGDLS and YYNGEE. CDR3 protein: CASSVGASGSGYEQFF. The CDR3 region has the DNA TGTGCCAGCAGCGTAGGGGCTAGCGGGAGCGGCTATGAGCAGTTCTTC.

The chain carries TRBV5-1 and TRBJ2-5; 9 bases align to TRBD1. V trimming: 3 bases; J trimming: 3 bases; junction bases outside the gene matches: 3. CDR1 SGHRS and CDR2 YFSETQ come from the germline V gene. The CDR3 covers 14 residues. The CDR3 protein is CASSYGQGKETQYF. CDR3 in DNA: TGCGCCAGCAGCTACGGACAGGGGAAAGAGACCCAGTACTTC.